Following are 29 T cell receptor beta chains from one sample sequenced in a study of T cells after somatic rescue of genetic block. Profiled with immunoSEQ multiplex PCR; TCRdb holds only in-frame clones, not every one. Of 85,000 to 100,000 clones in the sample, 75% to 90% are singletons; the top ten hold approximately 1.5%. The sequenced sample consisted of peripheral blood mononuclear cells (PBMCs). The receptor set was obtained from a woman aged 18-29 years.

CDR3 residues: CASSQAPTDPCGYTF. The CDR3 nucleotides are TGTGCCAGCAGCCAAGCCCCTACAGACCCCTGCGGCTACACCTTC. This sequence joins TRBV4-2 and TRBJ1-2; D gene uncertain. The length of the CDR3 is 15 residues. Trimming removed 1 base at V and 8 bases at J, with 17 bases between. Germline V gives CDR1 LGHNA, CDR2 YNFKEQ.

This chain links TRBV18 with TRBJ2-7; 10 bases line up with TRBD2. After removal of 5 bases from V and 5 bases from J, the junction contained 12 bases not matched to a gene. This CDR3 contains 16 residues. Germline CDR1 and CDR2: KGHSH and LQKENI. The CDR3 bases are TGTGCCAGCTCATCCCGATTTGGGACTAGCGCCCACGAGCAGTACTTC. Translation: CASSSRFGTSAHEQYF.

V is TRBV4-1 and J is TRBJ2-1, with 11 bases identical to TRBD2. The length of the CDR3 is 19 residues. Germline CDR1 MGHRA, CDR2 YSYEKL. V dropped 4 bases and J dropped 8; count of bases not matched to a gene: 19. CDR3: CASSRLLAGGNPIRDEQFF. CDR3 DNA: TGCGCCAGCAGCCGCCTCCTAGCGGGAGGTAACCCAATTAGGGATGAGCAGTTCTTC.

This clone was seen once. This rearrangement joins TRBV7-7 to TRBJ2-1; TRBD2 agrees at 9 bases. The CDR3 covers 13 residues. Germline V CDR1 and CDR2: SSHAT, FNYEAQ (reference sequence). CDR3 in DNA: TGTGCTAGCTCGACTAGCGGTTACAATGAGCAGTTCTTC. Translated, it gives CASSTSGYNEQFF.

The chain is built from TRBV15 and TRBJ2-2, with a possible D match to TRBD2 (5 bases). V was cut by 2 bases and J by 2 bases, with 18 bases left in between. Looked up from germline, CDR1 is LNHNV and CDR2 is YYDKDF (reference sequence). CDR3 length equals 18 residues. Written as DNA, the CDR3 is TGTGCCACCAGCAGACCCCCTGGACTGTCCCCAAACACCGGGGAGCTGTTTTTT. Its translation is CATSRPPGLSPNTGELFF.

The V call is TRBV30, the J call TRBJ2-7; 8 nucleotides align to TRBD1. The CDR3 sequence is 13 residues long. Germline V gene sequence: CDR1 GTSNPN, CDR2 SVGIG (reference sequence). V lost 0 bases to trimming and J lost 3 bases; unmatched junction nucleotides: 1. The CDR3 nucleotides are TGTGCCTGGAGTGTAGGGACAGGCTACGAGCAGTACTTC. This translates into CAWSVGTGYEQYF.

This clone was recorded once. The chain recombines TRBV11-3 with TRBJ2-3; no firm D call. This CDR3 is 14 amino acids long. V dropped 7 bases and J dropped 2 bases, with 13 bases sitting between them. CDR1 and CDR2 from the germline V gene are SGHNT and YENEEA. The CDR3 DNA is TGTGCCAGCACCGTCGGCAAACCCACAGATACGCAGTATTTT. Translating gives CASTVGKPTDTQYF.

V and J are TRBV5-4 and TRBJ2-7, with 7 bases matching TRBD1. The CDR3 is made up of 14 amino acids. With V trimmed by 2 bases and J by 5 bases, 7 bases remained unmatched. In germline, CDR1 is SGHNT, CDR2 YYREEE (reference sequence). The chain's CDR3 is CASSFGGRGNEQYF. CDR3 nucleotide sequence: TGTGCCAGCAGCTTCGGCGGCAGGGGGAACGAGCAGTACTTC.

The gene calls are TRBV19 and TRBJ1-5; TRBD1 is a possible D gene (6 bases). Trimming removed 9 bases from V and 3 bases from J, with 18 bases in between. Germline V gene lookup returns CDR1 LNHDA and CDR2 SQIVND (reference sequence). The CDR3 has 15 residues. As DNA, the CDR3 is TGTGCCAGCAGACTGACCCAGGGGTTCAATCAGCCCCAGCATTTT. Translated, it gives CASRLTQGFNQPQHF.

The chain couples TRBV2 to TRBJ1-4, with D perhaps matching TRBD1 (6 bases). V lost 2 bases to trimming and J lost 5 bases, with 12 bases between them. Germline V gene data show CDR1 as SNHLY and CDR2 as FYNNEI. CDR3 length: 15 amino acids. CDR3 loop: CASSETGRGNEKLFF. Here the CDR3 DNA reads TGTGCCAGCAGTGAAACAGGGAGGGGGAATGAAAAACTGTTTTTT.

Only one count was recorded for this clone. V and J are TRBV6-1 and TRBJ1-1; D is perhaps TRBD1 (6 bases). The CDR3 has 14 amino acids. The V end lost 7 bases, the J end lost 4 bases, and 16 bases lay between the germline ends. Germline CDR1 and CDR2: MNHNS and SASEGT. CDR3 residues: CASNHRRGGTEAFF. CDR3 nucleotides: TGTGCCAGCAACCATAGGAGGGGGGGCACTGAAGCTTTCTTT.

This chain joins TRBV6-6 and TRBJ1-5; perhaps TRBD1 as D (5 bases). This CDR3 is 16 amino acids long. CDR1 MNHNY and CDR2 SVGAGI come from the germline V gene (reference sequence). Trimming removed 5 bases at V and 5 bases at J, with 19 bases between. The CDR3 sequence is CASSTPNRRDYQPQHF. For the CDR3, the DNA is TGTGCCAGCAGTACCCCGAACAGGCGGGATTATCAGCCCCAGCATTTT.

The genes are TRBV11-2 and TRBJ2-1; 8 positions match TRBD1. The V segment lost 7 bases and the J segment 0 bases; nucleotides outside the gene matches: 5. The CDR3 is made up of 15 amino acids. The germline CDR1 and CDR2 sequences are SGHAT and FQNNGV. The CDR3, as DNA: TGTGCCAGCAAATCCGACAGGGGCTCCTACAATGAGCAGTTCTTC. Its translation: CASKSDRGSYNEQFF.

This chain connects TRBV28 to TRBJ2-7; 8 nucleotides agree with TRBD1. This CDR3 is 15 amino acids long. Trimming took 7 bases from V and 2 from J; bases not matched to a gene: 10. CDR1 is MDHEN, CDR2 SYDVKM, per germline. The CDR3: CASTTVGTGTYEQYF. The CDR3 nucleotides read TGTGCCAGCACCACCGTGGGGACAGGCACCTACGAGCAGTACTTC.

The chain recombines TRBV18 with TRBJ2-1; TRBD2 agrees at 12 bases. V lost 4 bases, J lost 2 bases, and 9 bases stayed unmatched. CDR1 and CDR2 (germline): KGHSH, LQKENI. The CDR3 is 18 residues long. CDR3 coding DNA: TGTGCCAGCTCACTCCTACCACTAGCGGGAGGTCCCTACAATGAGCAGTTCTTC. Translating it yields CASSLLPLAGGPYNEQFF. The variable domain in full, with the rest retrieved from reference TRBV18 and TRBJ2-1, is NAGVMQNPRHLVRRRGQEARLRCSPMKGHSHVYWYRQLPEEGLKFMVYLQKENIIDESGMPKERFSAEFPKEGPSILRIQQVVRGDSAAYFCASSLLPLAGGPYNEQFFGPGTRLTVL.

The J gene is TRBJ1-4, the V gene TRBV7-9; 9 nucleotides agree with TRBD1. Germline trimming cut 7 bases from V and 8 bases from J; bases unmatched to any gene: 8. Germline V CDR1 and CDR2: SEHNR, FQNEAQ (reference sequence). This CDR3 is 14 amino acids long. CDR3 coding DNA: TGTGCCAGCACAAACAGGGGGCGAGCGGAAAAACTGTTTTTT. The encoded protein is CASTNRGRAEKLFF.

Of note for this clone: Additional DNA sequences in this sample encode the identical CDR3. This chain uses TRBV29-1 with TRBJ2-2; possibly TRBD2 for D (6 bases). The V end lost 6 bases, the J end lost 5 bases, and 7 bases lay between the germline ends. Per the germline V gene, CDR1 is SQVTM and CDR2 is ANQGSEA. This CDR3 is 11 amino acids long. CDR3: CSVGGTGELFF. The DNA of the CDR3 is TGCAGCGTGGGGGGAACCGGGGAGCTGTTTTTT.

CDR3 loop: CASTLGLATYEQYF. The CDR3 nucleotides are TGTGCCAGCACCCTGGGACTAGCCACCTACGAGCAGTACTTC. The rearrangement uses TRBV2 and TRBJ2-7; 9 nucleotides agree with TRBD2. Germline CDR1 reads SNHLY; CDR2 reads FYNNEI. Germline trimming cut 7 bases from V and 2 bases from J; bases unmatched to any gene: 6. The CDR3 is 14 amino acids.

The V gene is TRBV4-2, the J gene TRBJ1-4; D gene ambiguous. V shed 2 bases and J shed 8 bases, with 12 bases lying between them. Germline values: CDR1 LGHNA, CDR2 YNFKEQ. There are 14 residues in the CDR3. CDR3 sequence reads: CASSQNAEREKLFF. As DNA, the CDR3 is TGTGCCAGCAGCCAAAACGCCGAGAGGGAAAAACTGTTTTTT.

V gene TRBV18 combines with J gene TRBJ2-2; TRBD2 aligns across 10 bases. V lost 5 bases to trimming and J lost 4 bases; unmatched junction nucleotides: 7. CDR3 size: 16 residues. Germline CDR1 is KGHSH and CDR2 is LQKENI. CDR3 region: CASSDSLAGLTGELFF. Here the CDR3 DNA reads TGTGCCAGCTCAGACTCACTAGCGGGACTCACCGGGGAGCTGTTTTTT. Variable domain in full (rest from reference TRBV18 and TRBJ2-2): NAGVMQNPRHLVRRRGQEARLRCSPMKGHSHVYWYRQLPEEGLKFMVYLQKENIIDESGMPKERFSAEFPKEGPSILRIQQVVRGDSAAYFCASSDSLAGLTGELFFGEGSRLTVL.

V gene TRBV30 combines with J gene TRBJ1-2; a weak D match, TRBD1 (6 bases). From germline, CDR1 is GTSNPN and CDR2 SVGIG (reference sequence). V was trimmed by 6 bases and J by 2 bases, leaving 13 bases between them. CDR3 length: 13 residues. The CDR3 region has the DNA TGTGCCTGCGGCACAGGGTTGAACTATGGCTACACCTTC. Translated: CACGTGLNYGYTF.

The rearrangement uses TRBV5-1 and TRBJ1-4; D is unclear. The V end was cut by 2 bases, the J end by 8 bases, with 10 bases between. This CDR3 has 13 amino acids. The germline CDR1 and CDR2 sequences are SGHRS and YFSETQ. The chain's CDR3 is CASSLEAREKLFF. The CDR3 DNA sequence: TGCGCCAGCAGCTTAGAGGCCAGGGAAAAACTGTTTTTT.

This clone has just a few counts. The rearrangement links TRBV4-1 to TRBJ2-1; no reliable D call. Germline V gene data show CDR1 as MGHRA and CDR2 as YSYEKL. The CDR3 consists of 16 residues. V was cut by 1 base and J by 2 bases, with 12 bases left in between. The CDR3 is CASSQVNILAYNEQFF. For the CDR3, the DNA is TGCGCCAGCAGCCAAGTAAACATCCTGGCCTACAATGAGCAGTTCTTC.

The J gene is TRBJ2-7, the V gene TRBV11-2, with D possibly being TRBD1 (5 bases). CDR1 is SGHAT and CDR2 is FQNNGV in the germline V gene. V shed 2 bases and J shed 0 bases, with 17 bases lying between them. The CDR3 runs 17 residues. CDR3 nucleotide sequence: TGTGCCAGCAGCTTAAGGAGAAGGGGCCAGAGCTCCTACGAGCAGTACTTC. It translates to CASSLRRRGQSSYEQYF.

This chain connects TRBV27 to TRBJ1-2; 10 nucleotides agree with TRBD1. The V gene end was trimmed by 9 bases and the J gene end by 2 bases; junction bases not matched to a gene: 9. In germline, CDR1 is MNHEY, CDR2 SMNVEV (reference sequence). The length of the CDR3 is 15 residues. The CDR3 DNA reads as TGTGCCAGTGGGGGACAGGGGATTGAAAACTATGGCTACACCTTC. It yields the protein CASGGQGIENYGYTF.

A few counts support this clone. V is TRBV29-1 and J is TRBJ1-5, with a tentative D call TRBD1 (5 bases). The V gene's germline CDR1 is SQVTM and CDR2 ANQGSEA. V was cut by 5 bases and J by 4 bases, with 9 bases left in between. CDR3 length equals 12 residues. As DNA, the CDR3 is TGCAGCGTTCAGGGTACTAATCAGCCCCAGCATTTT. Its translation: CSVQGTNQPQHF.

Concerning this clone itself: This sample also contains other DNA sequences that code for the same CDR3. V and J are TRBV28 and TRBJ1-1; TRBD1 agrees at 9 bases. J was trimmed by 0 bases and V by 1 base; bases with no gene match: 3. CDR1 is MDHEN, CDR2 SYDVKM, per germline. The CDR3 extends over 16 amino acids. CDR3 in amino acids: CASSLFGDRVNTEAFF. CDR3 in DNA: TGTGCCAGCAGTTTATTCGGGGACAGGGTGAACACTGAAGCTTTCTTT.

CDR3 sequence (DNA): TGTGCCAGCAGTCTCCGGACTAGCGGGAGTTTAAGGCAGTACTTC. Its protein product is CASSLRTSGSLRQYF. This chain links TRBV27 with TRBJ2-7, with 13 bases that match TRBD2. This CDR3 has 15 residues. J lost 9 bases, V lost 5 bases, and 10 bases had no gene match. CDR1 is MNHEY and CDR2 is SMNVEV in the germline V gene (reference sequence).

The chain carries TRBV28 and TRBJ1-4; D gene unclear. This CDR3 contains 13 residues. Between the trimmed V and J ends, which lost 7 bases and 5 bases, there was a span of 11 bases. Germline-derived CDR1 and CDR2 are MDHEN and SYDVKM. The CDR3 DNA reads TGTGCCAGCACGACCCCTTCCAATGAAAAACTGTTTTTT. Translating gives CASTTPSNEKLFF.